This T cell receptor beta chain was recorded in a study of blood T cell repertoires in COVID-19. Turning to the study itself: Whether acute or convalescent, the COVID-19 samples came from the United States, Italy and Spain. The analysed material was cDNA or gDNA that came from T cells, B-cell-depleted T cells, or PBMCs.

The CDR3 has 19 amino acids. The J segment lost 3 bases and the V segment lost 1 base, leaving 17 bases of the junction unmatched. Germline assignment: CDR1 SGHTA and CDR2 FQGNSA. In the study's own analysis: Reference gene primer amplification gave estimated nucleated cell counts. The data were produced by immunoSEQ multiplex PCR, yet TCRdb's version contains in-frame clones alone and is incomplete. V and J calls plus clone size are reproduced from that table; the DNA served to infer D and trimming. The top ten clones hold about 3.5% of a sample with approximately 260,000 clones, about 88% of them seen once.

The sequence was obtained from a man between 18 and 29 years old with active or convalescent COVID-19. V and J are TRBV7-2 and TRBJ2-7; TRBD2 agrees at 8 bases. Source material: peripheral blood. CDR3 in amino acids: CASSLGFGALAEIRYEQYF. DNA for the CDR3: TGTGCCAGCAGCTTAGGGTTCGGCGCACTAGCGGAAATTCGCTACGAGCAGTACTTC. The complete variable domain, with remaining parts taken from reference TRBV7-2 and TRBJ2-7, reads GAGVSQSPSNKVTEKGKDVELRCDPISGHTALYWYRQSLGQGLEFLIYFQGNSAPDKSGLPSDRFSAERTGGSVSTLTIQRTQQEDSAVYLCASSLGFGALAEIRYEQYFGPGTRLTVT.